This T cell receptor beta chain stems from a study of blood T cell repertoires in COVID-19. Study as a whole: Sites in the United States, Italy and Spain provided acute and convalescent COVID-19 samples.

As originally analysed: Using reference gene primer amplification, nucleated cell counts were estimated. Measured with immunoSEQ multiplex PCR; TCRdb has only the in-frame clones, and not every one. V, J and clone size reflect that table, while D and trimming were determined from the DNA. The sample has fewer than 200,000 clones, about 74% seen once. With 4 bases removed from V and 0 bases from J, the gap between germline ends came to 14 bases. The CDR3 is 15 amino acids. Germline V gene data show CDR1 as SGHRS and CDR2 as YFSETQ. This receptor was identified in a man in his 60s with acute or convalescent COVID-19. Source material: peripheral blood. This chain links TRBV5-1 with TRBJ2-7; perhaps TRBD2 as D (5 bases). DNA of the CDR3: TGCGCCAGCAGCCCCCAAGGGAGACTCTCCTACGAGCAGTACTTC. It yields the protein CASSPQGRLSYEQYF.